This T cell receptor beta chain was sequenced during a study of blood T cell repertoires in COVID-19. About the research overall: Material from acute and convalescent COVID-19 was sourced from the United States, Italy and Spain. PBMCs, B-cell-depleted T cells, or T cells provided the cDNA or gDNA that made up the material.

Membership in each cohort depended on participant-reported clinical history. In the authors' methods: By means of reference gene primer amplification, nucleated cell counts were estimated. Produced via immunoSEQ multiplex PCR; TCRdb's table is partial and in-frame only. Clone size and the V and J calls come from that table; the DNA yielded D and trimming. The sample lists roughly 280,000 clones, approximately 90% occurring once. Losses at the gene ends were 7 bases for V and 4 bases for J; bases not matched to a gene: 5. The CDR3 sequence is 13 residues long. Germline CDR1 and CDR2: WSHSY and SAAADI. Sequenced material: PBMCs or T cells enriched from blood (not recorded which). This receptor was obtained from a man aged 35 to 55 who had been exposed to COVID-19. The chain uses TRBV10-2 and TRBJ1-1; 8 bases align to TRBD1. CDR3 bases: TGCGCCAGCATCAGGGGGCTGGGCACTGAAGCTTTCTTT. This translates into CASIRGLGTEAFF.